A selection of T cell receptor beta chains follows, all from one sample in a study of T cells in Graves' hyperthyroidism and ophthalmopathy. TCRdb recomputed calls from the multiplex PCR reads with MiXCR, one row per CDR3 protein. Of some 770,000 distinct CDR3 sequences listed, about a sixth were seen once; the top ten hold around 7.7%. Sequenced input: blood. All receptors derive from a man aged 18 to 35 with Graves' hyperthyroidism. CDR3s include the opening cysteine and the closing phenylalanine or tryptophan. D genes are given only for firm matches. Size values are once, few and many counts, or a class for expanded clones, and some rows have none.

abundance: few; d_gene: .; j_gene: TRBJ1-3; v_gene: TRBV29-1; CDR3nt: TGCAGCGCTCAAGTTGGGGCAGGGTCCGGAAACACCATATATTTT; CDR3aa: CSAQVGAGSGNTIYF
abundance: .; d_gene: .; j_gene: TRBJ1-4; v_gene: TRBV5-5; CDR3nt: TGTGCCAGCAGCTCCACAGGGAGGGAAAAACTGTTTTTT; CDR3aa: CASSSTGREKLFF
abundance: .; d_gene: .; j_gene: TRBJ1-6; v_gene: TRBV5-6; CDR3nt: TGTGCCCTTGGCCCCGGTGGCGGCTCCTATAATTCACCCCTCCACTTT; CDR3aa: CALGPGGGSYNSPLHF
abundance: few; d_gene: TRBD2; j_gene: TRBJ2-7; v_gene: TRBV2; CDR3nt: TGTGCCGGAGGACTAGCGGGAAACTACGAGCAGTACTTC; CDR3aa: CAGGLAGNYEQYF
abundance: few; d_gene: .; j_gene: TRBJ2-5; v_gene: TRBV28; CDR3nt: TGTGCCAGCAGTTCGGCCACCCAGTACTTC; CDR3aa: CASSSATQYF
abundance: few; d_gene: TRBD2; j_gene: TRBJ2-1; v_gene: TRBV28; CDR3nt: TGTGCCAGCAGTTTATTGCTAGCGGGAGGTGGTAATGAGCAGTTCTTC; CDR3aa: CASSLLLAGGGNEQFF
abundance: many; d_gene: .; j_gene: TRBJ2-7; v_gene: TRBV9; CDR3nt: TGTGCCAGCAGCGGCCGCGGGGCCTACGAGCAGTACTTC; CDR3aa: CASSGRGAYEQYF
abundance: few; d_gene: .; j_gene: TRBJ2-7; v_gene: TRBV5-5; CDR3nt: TGTGCCAGCAGCTTGGTCGGTGCCTACGGGCAGTACTTC; CDR3aa: CASSLVGAYGQYF
abundance: .; d_gene: .; j_gene: TRBJ2-7; v_gene: TRBV9; CDR3nt: TGTGCCAGCAGCGTAGCCGGGGGTAGCACAGCCTACGAGCAGTACTTC; CDR3aa: CASSVAGGSTAYEQYF
abundance: .; d_gene: TRBD2; j_gene: TRBJ2-7; v_gene: TRBV11-2; CDR3nt: TGTGCCAGCAGCCCGACTAGCGCAACCTACGAGCAGTACTTC; CDR3aa: CASSPTSATYEQYF
abundance: many; d_gene: TRBD2; j_gene: TRBJ2-1; v_gene: TRBV3-1; CDR3nt: TGTGCCAGCAGCCAAGAGCTCGGAGCGGGACTGATTGGAGGCAATGAGCAGTTCTTC; CDR3aa: CASSQELGAGLIGGNEQFF
abundance: .; d_gene: TRBD2; j_gene: TRBJ2-1; v_gene: TRBV7-3; CDR3nt: TGTGCCAGCAGCTTAGTTAGCGGGAGTGGCGATGAGCAGTTCTTC; CDR3aa: CASSLVSGSGDEQFF
abundance: many; d_gene: .; j_gene: TRBJ2-3; v_gene: TRBV18; CDR3nt: TGTGCCAGCTCACCACTGACAGACACAGATACGCAGTATTTT; CDR3aa: CASSPLTDTDTQYF
abundance: many; d_gene: .; j_gene: TRBJ2-7; v_gene: TRBV7-8; CDR3nt: TGTGCCAGCACAAGTGTGGGAATTCCCTACGAGCAGTACTTC; CDR3aa: CASTSVGIPYEQYF
abundance: many; d_gene: TRBD2; j_gene: TRBJ2-3; v_gene: TRBV10-3; CDR3nt: TGTGCCATCAGTCGACTAGCGCTCGCTAGCACAGATACGCAGTATTTT; CDR3aa: CAISRLALASTDTQYF
abundance: .; d_gene: TRBD1; j_gene: TRBJ2-5; v_gene: TRBV20-1; CDR3nt: TGCAGTGCTAGAGATCGAAGACAGGGTTTCTTGGAGACCCAGTACTTC; CDR3aa: CSARDRRQGFLETQYF
abundance: few; d_gene: .; j_gene: TRBJ1-2; v_gene: TRBV6-5; CDR3nt: TGTGCCAGCAGTTACTCGAAGACTGCTAACTATGGCTACACCTTC; CDR3aa: CASSYSKTANYGYTF
abundance: many; d_gene: TRBD1; j_gene: TRBJ2-7; v_gene: TRBV2; CDR3nt: TGTGCCAGCAGAAGACAGGGGGCTAACTACGAGCAGTACTTC; CDR3aa: CASRRQGANYEQYF
abundance: .; d_gene: .; j_gene: TRBJ2-5; v_gene: TRBV6-1; CDR3nt: TGTGCCAGCAGTACTAGAAGCCAAGAGACCCAGTACTTC; CDR3aa: CASSTRSQETQYF
abundance: .; d_gene: .; j_gene: TRBJ2-3; v_gene: TRBV6-1; CDR3nt: TGTGCCAGCAGCACTGGGGAGCATTGGGGAAGAGGCACAGATACGCAGTATTTT; CDR3aa: CASSTGEHWGRGTDTQYF
abundance: .; d_gene: .; j_gene: TRBJ2-2; v_gene: TRBV4-3; CDR3nt: TGCGCCAGCAGCCAAGAAGAAGGGACCGGGGAGCTGTTTTTT; CDR3aa: CASSQEEGTGELFF
abundance: few; d_gene: .; j_gene: TRBJ2-5; v_gene: TRBV3-2; CDR3nt: TGTGCCAGCAGCCAAGAGAAGCGGGCCCTTGGAGAAGAGACCCAGTACTTC; CDR3aa: CASSQEKRALGEETQYF
abundance: many; d_gene: TRBD2; j_gene: TRBJ2-1; v_gene: TRBV11-2; CDR3nt: TGTGCCAGCAGCCGGACTAGCGGGATTCTCAATGAGCAGTTCTTC; CDR3aa: CASSRTSGILNEQFF
abundance: .; d_gene: .; j_gene: TRBJ2-7; v_gene: TRBV30; CDR3nt: TGTGCCTGGAGTGTTACGGGGGCAGTATACGAGCAGTACTTC; CDR3aa: CAWSVTGAVYEQYF
abundance: .; d_gene: TRBD1; j_gene: TRBJ1-6; v_gene: TRBV20-1; CDR3nt: TGCAGTTCGGACAGGGGACAAACTAATTCACCCCTCCACTTT; CDR3aa: CSSDRGQTNSPLHF
abundance: .; d_gene: .; j_gene: TRBJ2-4; v_gene: TRBV29-1; CDR3nt: TGCAGCGTCTCAGGAACTAGCAGAAACATTCAGTACTTC; CDR3aa: CSVSGTSRNIQYF
abundance: few; d_gene: .; j_gene: TRBJ2-1; v_gene: TRBV7-9; CDR3nt: TGTGCCAGCAGCTTGGCAGACAATTACAATGAGCAGTTCTTC; CDR3aa: CASSLADNYNEQFF
abundance: .; d_gene: TRBD2; j_gene: TRBJ2-7; v_gene: TRBV4-1; CDR3nt: TGCGCCAGCAGCCCATTGACTAGCGGGAGGAGCGAGCAGTACTTC; CDR3aa: CASSPLTSGRSEQYF
abundance: .; d_gene: TRBD1; j_gene: TRBJ2-1; v_gene: TRBV7-9; CDR3nt: TGTGCCAGCAGCTGGACAGGGATCTACTACAATGAGCAGTTCTTC; CDR3aa: CASSWTGIYYNEQFF
abundance: few; d_gene: .; j_gene: TRBJ1-2; v_gene: TRBV4-1; CDR3nt: TGCGCCAGCAGCCAAGTTAAAGGGCAAAGTGTTGGCTACACCTTC; CDR3aa: CASSQVKGQSVGYTF
abundance: .; d_gene: .; j_gene: TRBJ1-1; v_gene: TRBV6-1; CDR3nt: TGTGCCAGCAGTAGGGGGTCGGGGACTGAAGCTTTCTTT; CDR3aa: CASSRGSGTEAFF
abundance: many; d_gene: TRBD1; j_gene: TRBJ1-5; v_gene: TRBV24-1; CDR3nt: TGTGCCACCCAGGGGGGAGGAAATCAGCCCCAGCATTTT; CDR3aa: CATQGGGNQPQHF
abundance: .; d_gene: TRBD2; j_gene: TRBJ2-7; v_gene: TRBV5-6; CDR3nt: TGTGCCAGCAGCTTGTGGGGGACTAGCGGCTACGAGCAGTACTTC; CDR3aa: CASSLWGTSGYEQYF
abundance: .; d_gene: TRBD2; j_gene: TRBJ2-2; v_gene: TRBV7-2; CDR3nt: TGTGCCAGCAGCTTAGAGGCTAGCGGGGGGACGACCGGGGAGCTGTTTTTT; CDR3aa: CASSLEASGGTTGELFF
abundance: many; d_gene: TRBD1; j_gene: TRBJ1-1; v_gene: TRBV28; CDR3nt: TGTGCCAGCAGAATAGGGGGCCTGATAACAAAGCGGACTGAAGCTTTCTTT; CDR3aa: CASRIGGLITKRTEAFF
abundance: few; d_gene: .; j_gene: TRBJ2-5; v_gene: TRBV20-1; CDR3nt: TGCAGTGCTAGAGACGGACCCCAAGAGACCCAGTACTTC; CDR3aa: CSARDGPQETQYF
abundance: many; d_gene: .; j_gene: TRBJ1-4; v_gene: TRBV28; CDR3nt: TGTGCCAGCAGTTTCCGGGGGACGACTAATGAAAAACTGTTTTTT; CDR3aa: CASSFRGTTNEKLFF
abundance: few; d_gene: .; j_gene: TRBJ2-1; v_gene: TRBV27; CDR3nt: TGTGCCAGCAGTTTATCGCCGGGGGGCGATGAGCAGTTCTTC; CDR3aa: CASSLSPGGDEQFF
abundance: .; d_gene: .; j_gene: TRBJ2-7; v_gene: TRBV14; CDR3nt: TGTGCCAGCAGCCAACTATACAGGACCGAGCAGTACTTC; CDR3aa: CASSQLYRTEQYF
abundance: .; d_gene: TRBD1; j_gene: TRBJ2-2; v_gene: TRBV5-6; CDR3nt: TGTGCCAGCAGCTCAAGAACAGGGGGCTCGAACACCGGGGAGCTGTTTTTT; CDR3aa: CASSSRTGGSNTGELFF
abundance: many; d_gene: TRBD1; j_gene: TRBJ1-6; v_gene: TRBV7-3; CDR3nt: TGTGCCAGCAGCTTACGACAGGGTGGTTCACCCCTCCACTTT; CDR3aa: CASSLRQGGSPLHF
abundance: .; d_gene: .; j_gene: TRBJ2-1; v_gene: TRBV20-1; CDR3nt: TGCGGTGCTAGCCTGGGCTTTGGGGATGAGCAGTTCTTC; CDR3aa: CGASLGFGDEQFF
abundance: .; d_gene: TRBD1; j_gene: TRBJ2-1; v_gene: TRBV5-4; CDR3nt: TGTGCCAGCAGCTGGGGGACAGGGAGGAATGAGCAGTTCTTC; CDR3aa: CASSWGTGRNEQFF
abundance: many; d_gene: .; j_gene: TRBJ2-3; v_gene: TRBV28; CDR3nt: TGTGCCAGCAGTTCCGCCGAGAGGGCAGCGATCTTATTCACAGATACGCAGTATTTT; CDR3aa: CASSSAERAAILFTDTQYF
abundance: .; d_gene: .; j_gene: TRBJ1-6; v_gene: TRBV15; CDR3nt: TGTGCCACCCTCGCCGACGGGGATTCACCCCTCCACTTT; CDR3aa: CATLADGDSPLHF
abundance: .; d_gene: TRBD1; j_gene: TRBJ2-7; v_gene: TRBV4-1; CDR3nt: TGCGCCAGCAGCCAACCGAACCGGACAGGGACAATCTACGAGCAGTACTTC; CDR3aa: CASSQPNRTGTIYEQYF
abundance: many; d_gene: TRBD2; j_gene: TRBJ2-1; v_gene: TRBV11-2; CDR3nt: TGTGCCAGCAGCCGAGGGACTAGCGGGGAAGAAACCATCTACAATGAGCAGTTCTTC; CDR3aa: CASSRGTSGEETIYNEQFF
abundance: few; d_gene: .; j_gene: TRBJ2-2; v_gene: TRBV6-1; CDR3nt: TGTGCCAGCAGTGTAATAGTAATGAACACCGGGGAGCTGTTTTTT; CDR3aa: CASSVIVMNTGELFF
abundance: many; d_gene: .; j_gene: TRBJ2-6; v_gene: TRBV6-2/TRBV6-3; CDR3nt: TGTGCCAGCAGTCATACGGGACATCCCTCTGGGGCCAACGTCCTGACTTTC; CDR3aa: CASSHTGHPSGANVLTF
abundance: few; d_gene: .; j_gene: TRBJ1-2; v_gene: TRBV29-1; CDR3nt: TGCAGCGTTGACAGAAGCTATGGCTACACCTTC; CDR3aa: CSVDRSYGYTF
abundance: .; d_gene: TRBD2; j_gene: TRBJ2-1; v_gene: TRBV7-9; CDR3nt: TGTGCCAGCATGGGACCCGGGACTAGCGGGAGCTCCTACAATGAGCAGTTCTTC; CDR3aa: CASMGPGTSGSSYNEQFF
abundance: .; d_gene: TRBD1; j_gene: TRBJ1-1; v_gene: TRBV19; CDR3nt: TGTGCCAGCCGCGACAGGGAGAGGGAAGCTTTCTTT; CDR3aa: CASRDREREAFF
abundance: few; d_gene: TRBD1; j_gene: TRBJ2-1; v_gene: TRBV20-1; CDR3nt: TGCAGTGCTAGAGATCCCCCCGGGATAGGACAGGGGGTTCGGAATGAGCAGTTCTTC; CDR3aa: CSARDPPGIGQGVRNEQFF
abundance: many; d_gene: .; j_gene: TRBJ2-5; v_gene: TRBV13; CDR3nt: TGTGCCAGCAGCTTCGGACAGCGGCAAACCCAGTACTTC; CDR3aa: CASSFGQRQTQYF
abundance: .; d_gene: .; j_gene: TRBJ1-1; v_gene: TRBV4-1; CDR3nt: TGCGCCAGCAGCCAACGATGGGGCCCGAACACTGAAGCTTTCTTT; CDR3aa: CASSQRWGPNTEAFF
abundance: few; d_gene: .; j_gene: TRBJ2-4; v_gene: TRBV12-3/TRBV12-4; CDR3nt: TGTGCCAGCAGTTTAGCAGCGTTGGACATTCAGTACTTC; CDR3aa: CASSLAALDIQYF